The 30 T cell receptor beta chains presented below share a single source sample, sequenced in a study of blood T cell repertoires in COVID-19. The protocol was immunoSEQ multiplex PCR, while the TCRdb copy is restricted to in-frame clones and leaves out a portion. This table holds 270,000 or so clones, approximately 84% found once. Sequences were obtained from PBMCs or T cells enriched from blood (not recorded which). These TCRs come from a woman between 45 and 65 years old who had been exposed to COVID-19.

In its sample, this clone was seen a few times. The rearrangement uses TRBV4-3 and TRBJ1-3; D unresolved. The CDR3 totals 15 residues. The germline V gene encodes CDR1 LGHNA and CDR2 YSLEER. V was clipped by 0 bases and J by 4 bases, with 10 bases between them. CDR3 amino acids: CASSQDPRAGNTIYF. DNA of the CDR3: TGCGCCAGCAGCCAAGACCCGCGGGCGGGAAACACCATATATTTT.

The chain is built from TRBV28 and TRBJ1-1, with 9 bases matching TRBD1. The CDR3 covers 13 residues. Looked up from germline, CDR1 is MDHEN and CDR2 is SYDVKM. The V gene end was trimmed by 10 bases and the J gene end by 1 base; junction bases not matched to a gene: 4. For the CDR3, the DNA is TGTGCCACCCTGACAGGGGGGAACACTGAAGCTTTCTTT. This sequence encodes CATLTGGNTEAFF.

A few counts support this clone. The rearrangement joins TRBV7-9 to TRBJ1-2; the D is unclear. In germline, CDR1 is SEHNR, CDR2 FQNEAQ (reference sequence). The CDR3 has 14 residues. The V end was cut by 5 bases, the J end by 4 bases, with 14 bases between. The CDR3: CASSRMGGFYGYTF. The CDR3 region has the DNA TGTGCCAGCAGCCGTATGGGAGGATTCTATGGCTACACCTTC.

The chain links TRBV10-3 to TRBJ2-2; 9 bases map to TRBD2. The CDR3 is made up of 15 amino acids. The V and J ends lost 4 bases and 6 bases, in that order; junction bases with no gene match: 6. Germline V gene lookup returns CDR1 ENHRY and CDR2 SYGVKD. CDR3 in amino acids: CAISAQLAGAGELFF. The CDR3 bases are TGTGCCATCAGTGCCCAATTAGCGGGGGCCGGGGAGCTGTTTTTT.

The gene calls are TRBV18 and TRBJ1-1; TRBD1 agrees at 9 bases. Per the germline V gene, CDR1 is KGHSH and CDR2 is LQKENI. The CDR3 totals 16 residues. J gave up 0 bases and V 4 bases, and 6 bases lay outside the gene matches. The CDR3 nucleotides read TGTGCCAGCTCACTCGGACAGGGGAACATGAACACTGAAGCTTTCTTT. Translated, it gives CASSLGQGNMNTEAFF.

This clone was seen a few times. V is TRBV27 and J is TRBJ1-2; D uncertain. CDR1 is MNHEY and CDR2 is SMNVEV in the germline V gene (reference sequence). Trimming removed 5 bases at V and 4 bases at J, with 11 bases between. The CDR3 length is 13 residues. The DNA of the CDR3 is TGTGCCAGCAGTCCCCGGGAGTCCTATGGCTACACCTTC. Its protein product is CASSPRESYGYTF.

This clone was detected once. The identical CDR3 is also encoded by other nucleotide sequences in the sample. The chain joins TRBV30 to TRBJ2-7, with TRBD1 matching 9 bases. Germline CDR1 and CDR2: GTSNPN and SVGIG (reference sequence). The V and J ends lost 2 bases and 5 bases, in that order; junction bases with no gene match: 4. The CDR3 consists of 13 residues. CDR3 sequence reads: CAWSRGQGNEQYF. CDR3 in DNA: TGTGCCTGGAGTAGGGGACAGGGAAACGAGCAGTACTTC.

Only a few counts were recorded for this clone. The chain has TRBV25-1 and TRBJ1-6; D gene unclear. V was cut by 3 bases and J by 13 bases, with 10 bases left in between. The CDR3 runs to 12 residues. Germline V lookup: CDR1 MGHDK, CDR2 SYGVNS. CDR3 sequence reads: CASSETRLPLHF. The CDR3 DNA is TGTGCCAGCAGTGAGACTCGACTCCCCCTCCACTTT.

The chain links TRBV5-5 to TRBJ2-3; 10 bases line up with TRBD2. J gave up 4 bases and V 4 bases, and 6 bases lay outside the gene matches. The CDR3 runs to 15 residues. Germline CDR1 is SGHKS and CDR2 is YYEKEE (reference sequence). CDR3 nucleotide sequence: TGTGCCAGCAGCGAATCTAGCGGGGGCCCAGATACGCAGTATTTT. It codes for CASSESSGGPDTQYF.

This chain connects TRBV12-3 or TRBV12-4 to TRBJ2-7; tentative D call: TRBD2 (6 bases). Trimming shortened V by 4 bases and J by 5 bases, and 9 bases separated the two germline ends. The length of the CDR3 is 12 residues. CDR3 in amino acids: CASSSGLDEQYF. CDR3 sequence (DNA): TGTGCCAGCAGTTCGGGACTGGACGAGCAGTACTTC.

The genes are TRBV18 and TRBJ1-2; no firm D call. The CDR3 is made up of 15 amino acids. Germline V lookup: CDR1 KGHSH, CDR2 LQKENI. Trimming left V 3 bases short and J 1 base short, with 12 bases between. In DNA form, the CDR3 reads TGTGCCAGCTCACCGGCACAGATGAATAACTATGGCTACACCTTC. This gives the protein CASSPAQMNNYGYTF.

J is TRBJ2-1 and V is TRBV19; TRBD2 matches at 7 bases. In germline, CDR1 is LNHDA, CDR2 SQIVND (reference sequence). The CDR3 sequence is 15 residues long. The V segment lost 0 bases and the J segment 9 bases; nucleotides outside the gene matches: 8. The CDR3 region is CASSIERLARVEQFF. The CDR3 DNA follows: TGTGCCAGTAGTATAGAACGACTAGCCCGGGTTGAGCAGTTCTTC. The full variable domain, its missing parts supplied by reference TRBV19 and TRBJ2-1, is DGGITQSPKYLFRKEGQNVTLSCEQNLNHDAMYWYRQDPGQGLRLIYYSQIVNDFQKGDIAEGYSVSREKKESFPLTVTSAQKNPTAFYLCASSIERLARVEQFFGPGTRLTVL.

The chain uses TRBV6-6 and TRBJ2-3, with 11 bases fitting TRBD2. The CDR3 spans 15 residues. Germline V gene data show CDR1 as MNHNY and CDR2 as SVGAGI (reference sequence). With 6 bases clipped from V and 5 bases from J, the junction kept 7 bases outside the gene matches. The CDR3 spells CASRNSGGAGDTQYF. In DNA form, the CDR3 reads TGTGCCAGCAGAAATAGCGGGGGGGCCGGAGATACGCAGTATTTT.

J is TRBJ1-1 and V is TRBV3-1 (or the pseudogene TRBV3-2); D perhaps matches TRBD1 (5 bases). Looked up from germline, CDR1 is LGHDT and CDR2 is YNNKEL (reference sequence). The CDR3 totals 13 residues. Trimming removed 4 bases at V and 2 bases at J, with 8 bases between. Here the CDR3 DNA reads TGTGCCAGCAGCCCCAGGGTTAACACTGAAGCTTTCTTT. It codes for CASSPRVNTEAFF.

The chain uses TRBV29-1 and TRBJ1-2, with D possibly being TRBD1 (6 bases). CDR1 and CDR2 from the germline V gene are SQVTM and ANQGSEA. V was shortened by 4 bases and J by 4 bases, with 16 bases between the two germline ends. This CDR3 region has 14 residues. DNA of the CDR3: TGCAGCGTTGTAACAGGGACCGCCTTCTATGGCTACACCTTC. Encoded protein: CSVVTGTAFYGYTF.

This CDR3 reads CASSLEGGAYGYTF. The DNA of the CDR3 is TGCGCCAGCAGCTTGGAAGGGGGTGCCTATGGCTACACCTTC. V gene TRBV5-1 combines with J gene TRBJ1-2; a weak D match, TRBD1 (6 bases). Trimming took 0 bases from V and 4 from J, leaving 10 bases between them. Germline assignment: CDR1 SGHRS and CDR2 YFSETQ. CDR3 length equals 14 residues.

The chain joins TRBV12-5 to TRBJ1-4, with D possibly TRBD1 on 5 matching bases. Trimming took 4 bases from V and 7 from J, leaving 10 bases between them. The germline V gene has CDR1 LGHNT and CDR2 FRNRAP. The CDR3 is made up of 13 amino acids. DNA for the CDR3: TGTGCTAGTGGTTGGGACGGGGGTGAAAAACTGTTTTTT. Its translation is CASGWDGGEKLFF.

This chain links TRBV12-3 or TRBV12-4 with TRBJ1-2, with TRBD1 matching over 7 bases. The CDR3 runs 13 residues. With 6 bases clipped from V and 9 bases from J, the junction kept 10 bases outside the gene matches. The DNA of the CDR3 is TGTGCCAGCAGGCGGACAGGCCGCAGGCGCTACACCTTC. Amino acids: CASRRTGRRRYTF.

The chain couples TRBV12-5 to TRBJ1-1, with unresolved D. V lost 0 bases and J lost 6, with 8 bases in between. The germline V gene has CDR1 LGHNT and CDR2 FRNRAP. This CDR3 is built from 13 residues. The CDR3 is CASGLVRSAEAFF. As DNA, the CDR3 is TGTGCTAGTGGTTTGGTAAGGAGCGCTGAAGCTTTCTTT.

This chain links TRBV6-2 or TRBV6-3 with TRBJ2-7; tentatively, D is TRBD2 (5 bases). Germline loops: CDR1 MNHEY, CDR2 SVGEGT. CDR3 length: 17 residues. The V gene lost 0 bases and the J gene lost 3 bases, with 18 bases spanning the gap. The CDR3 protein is CASSYSSRGRAHYEQYF. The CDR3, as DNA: TGTGCCAGCAGTTACTCGAGTAGAGGGCGGGCTCACTACGAGCAGTACTTC.

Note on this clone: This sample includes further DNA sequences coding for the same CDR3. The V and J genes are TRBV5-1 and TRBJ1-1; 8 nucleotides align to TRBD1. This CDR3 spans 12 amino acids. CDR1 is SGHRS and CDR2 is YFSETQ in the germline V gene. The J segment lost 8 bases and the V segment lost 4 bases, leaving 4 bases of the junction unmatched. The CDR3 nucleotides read TGCGCCAGCAGCCTTGGGGACAGGGAAGCTTTCTTT. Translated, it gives CASSLGDREAFF.

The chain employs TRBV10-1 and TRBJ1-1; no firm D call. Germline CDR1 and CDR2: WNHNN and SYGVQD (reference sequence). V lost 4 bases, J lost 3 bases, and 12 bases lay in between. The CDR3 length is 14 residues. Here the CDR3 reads CASSGGQRDTEAFF. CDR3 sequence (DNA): TGCGCCAGCAGTGGAGGCCAACGGGACACTGAAGCTTTCTTT.

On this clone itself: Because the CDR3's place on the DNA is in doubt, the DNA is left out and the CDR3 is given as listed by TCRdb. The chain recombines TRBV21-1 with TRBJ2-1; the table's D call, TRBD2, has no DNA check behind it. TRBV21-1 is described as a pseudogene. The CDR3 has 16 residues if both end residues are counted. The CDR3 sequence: CASSVAAGSSYNEQFF.

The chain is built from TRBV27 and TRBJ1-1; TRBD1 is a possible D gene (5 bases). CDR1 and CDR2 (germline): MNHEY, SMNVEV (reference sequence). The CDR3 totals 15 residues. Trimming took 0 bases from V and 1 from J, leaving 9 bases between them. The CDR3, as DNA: TGTGCCAGCAGTTTATCAGGGGATCCGAACACTGAAGCTTTCTTT. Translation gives CASSLSGDPNTEAFF.

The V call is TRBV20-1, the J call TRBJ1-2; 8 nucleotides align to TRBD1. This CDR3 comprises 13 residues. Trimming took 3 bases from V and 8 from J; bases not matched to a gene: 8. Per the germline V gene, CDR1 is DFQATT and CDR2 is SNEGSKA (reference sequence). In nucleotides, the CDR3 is TGCAGTGCTAGTGCCCAGGGGGCCGGGGGCTACACCTTC. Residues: CSASAQGAGGYTF.

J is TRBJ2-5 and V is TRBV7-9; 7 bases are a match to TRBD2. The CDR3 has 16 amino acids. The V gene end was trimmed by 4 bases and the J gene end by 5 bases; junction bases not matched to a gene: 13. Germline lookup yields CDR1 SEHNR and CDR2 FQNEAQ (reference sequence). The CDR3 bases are TGTGCCAGCAGCTACTTTTGGGACTACCTCGAGGAGACCCAGTACTTC. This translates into CASSYFWDYLEETQYF.

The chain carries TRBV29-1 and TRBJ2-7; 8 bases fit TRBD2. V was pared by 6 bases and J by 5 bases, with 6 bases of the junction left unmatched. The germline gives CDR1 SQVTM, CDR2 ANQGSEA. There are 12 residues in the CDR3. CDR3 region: CSVTGGANEQYF. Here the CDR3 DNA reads TGCAGCGTGACCGGGGGGGCCAACGAGCAGTACTTC.

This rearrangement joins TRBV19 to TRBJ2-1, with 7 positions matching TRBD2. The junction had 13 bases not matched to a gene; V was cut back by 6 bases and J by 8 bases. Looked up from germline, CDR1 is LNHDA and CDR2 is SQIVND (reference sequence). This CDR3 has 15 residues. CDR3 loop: CASSPQAGVLYEQFF. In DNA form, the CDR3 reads TGTGCCAGTAGCCCACAGGCGGGGGTTTTGTATGAGCAGTTCTTC.

The chain's CDR3 is CASSLDKPDGYTF. Written as DNA, the CDR3 is TGTGCCAGCAGCTTAGATAAGCCTGATGGCTACACCTTC. The chain couples TRBV11-2 to TRBJ1-2, with D hard to call. CDR3 length: 13 residues. The V gene's germline CDR1 is SGHAT and CDR2 FQNNGV. V was pared by 0 bases and J by 6 bases, with 8 bases between. The whole variable domain, filled in from reference TRBV11-2 and TRBJ1-2, reads EAGVAQSPRYKIIEKRQSVAFWCNPISGHATLYWYQQILGQGPKLLIQFQNNGVVDDSQLPKDRFSAERLKGVDSTLKIQPAKLEDSAVYLCASSLDKPDGYTFGSGTRLTVV.

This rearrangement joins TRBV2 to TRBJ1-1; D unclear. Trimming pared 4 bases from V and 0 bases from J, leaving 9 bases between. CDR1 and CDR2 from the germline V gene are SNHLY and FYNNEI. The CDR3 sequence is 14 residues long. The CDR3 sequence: CASSAKSLNTEAFF. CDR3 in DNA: TGTGCCAGCAGTGCTAAGTCTCTGAACACTGAAGCTTTCTTT.